Below are 29 T cell receptor beta chains sequenced from a single sample in a study of technical replicates of blood from a handful of donors. Here immunoSEQ multiplex PCR was the method, and the copy in TCRdb shows in-frame clones only, minus some. The data hold fewer than 90,000 clones, with 94% observed a single time. The sample comprised T cells isolated from PBMCs. The receptors were sampled from a human donor in good health.

The chain uses TRBV4-2 and TRBJ2-3; 9 bases align to TRBD2. Trimming removed 7 bases from V and 4 bases from J; junction bases left unmatched: 12. The CDR3 covers 16 residues. The germline V gene has CDR1 LGHNA and CDR2 YNFKEQ. Here the CDR3 reads CASTPGAVAGADTQYF. In DNA, the CDR3 is TGTGCCAGCACCCCGGGGGCAGTAGCGGGAGCAGATACGCAGTATTTT.

DNA for the CDR3: TGTGCCAGCAGCCTCCCGGGACTAGGGGTGGCTTACGAGCAGTACTTC. Its protein product is CASSLPGLGVAYEQYF. The rearrangement joins TRBV11-2 to TRBJ2-7; TRBD2 matches 8 bases. The CDR3 covers 16 residues. Germline CDR1 reads SGHAT; CDR2 reads FQNNGV. V was clipped by 5 bases and J by 4 bases; unmatched bases: 13.

This chain uses TRBV30 with TRBJ2-1, with 9 bases that match TRBD1. Germline V gene data show CDR1 as GTSNPN and CDR2 as SVGIG (reference sequence). This CDR3 region has 16 residues. V shed 0 bases and J 8 bases; nucleotides not matched to a gene: 11. The CDR3 DNA follows: TGTGCCTGGAGTGTACCCGGGACAGGGAGGATGGATGAGCAGTTCTTC. This encodes CAWSVPGTGRMDEQFF.

This clone was observed a single time. V and J are TRBV6-5 and TRBJ2-3; D perhaps matches TRBD2 (6 bases). CDR1 is MNHEY, CDR2 SVGAGI, per germline. There are 14 residues in the CDR3. V shed 4 bases and J shed 4 bases, with 12 bases lying between them. The CDR3 sequence is CASSSRAGPDTQYF. CDR3 nucleotides: TGTGCCAGCAGTTCCCGGGCGGGACCAGATACGCAGTATTTT.

The chain recombines TRBV7-9 with TRBJ2-7, with unresolved D. The CDR3 has 13 residues. V lost 4 bases, J lost 2 bases, and 9 bases lay in between. CDR1 and CDR2 from the germline V gene are SEHNR and FQNEAQ (reference sequence). In nucleotides, the CDR3 is TGTGCCAGCAGCTCTCCACGGGCCTACGAGCAGTACTTC. As protein: CASSSPRAYEQYF.

This chain uses TRBV4-1 with TRBJ1-5, with 7 bases identical to TRBD1. Germline-derived CDR1 and CDR2 are MGHRA and YSYEKL. CDR3 length equals 16 residues. The V gene end was trimmed by 3 bases and the J gene end by 6 bases; junction bases not matched to a gene: 11. For the CDR3, the DNA is TGCGCCAGCAGCCATTCTCTAAACAGGGGTGCTCAGCCCCAGCATTTT. It translates to CASSHSLNRGAQPQHF.

Only a few counts were recorded for this clone. The genes are TRBV30 and TRBJ2-1; 10 nucleotides line up with TRBD2. V was pared by 2 bases and J by 7 bases, with 5 bases of the junction left unmatched. CDR1 is GTSNPN, CDR2 SVGIG, per germline (reference sequence). CDR3 length: 14 residues. This CDR3 reads CAWSRASGGNEQFF. In nucleotides, the CDR3 is TGTGCCTGGAGTCGGGCTAGCGGGGGTAATGAGCAGTTCTTC.

The chain combines TRBV5-4 with TRBJ1-2; D possibly corresponds to TRBD1 (5 bases). Germline V CDR1 and CDR2: SGHNT, YYREEE (reference sequence). This CDR3 has 19 residues. Trimming took off 0 bases at V and 4 bases at J, with 25 bases between the two ends. The CDR3 DNA is TGTGCCAGCAGCTTGGCCAAGGGCGAACCGACCCGGGGGGGCTATGGCTACACCTTC. The encoded protein is CASSLAKGEPTRGGYGYTF.

The chain joins TRBV7-8 to TRBJ2-5; 8 bases are shared with TRBD1. Trimming removed 5 bases from V and 7 bases from J; junction bases left unmatched: 12. This CDR3 has 15 amino acids. Germline CDR1 and CDR2: SGHVS and FQNEAQ. CDR3 in amino acids: CASSNSGQGDGTQYF. CDR3 DNA sequence: TGTGCCAGCAGCAACTCAGGACAGGGTGACGGGACCCAGTACTTC.

The chain links TRBV6-1 to TRBJ2-5; perhaps TRBD2 as D (5 bases). Per the germline V gene, CDR1 is MNHNS and CDR2 is SASEGT. The V and J ends lost 7 bases and 4 bases respectively, with 19 bases between them. CDR3 length: 15 residues. CDR3 coding DNA: TGTGCCAGCAATTCAAGGAGGAAAGATCGAGAGACCCAGTACTTC. This encodes CASNSRRKDRETQYF.

The chain couples TRBV28 to TRBJ2-3, with a tentative D call TRBD1 (6 bases). CDR1 and CDR2 (germline): MDHEN, SYDVKM. The CDR3 spans 15 residues. V was clipped by 7 bases and J by 6 bases, with 20 bases between them. The CDR3 loop reads CASTLGTSRWDTQYF. The CDR3 DNA sequence: TGTGCCAGCACCCTCGGGACAAGTCGATGGGATACGCAGTATTTT.

This clone occurred once. The chain carries TRBV5-1 and TRBJ2-7, with D possibly being TRBD2 (6 bases). CDR1 and CDR2 from the germline V gene are SGHRS and YFSETQ. The CDR3 runs to 14 residues. The V end was cut by 5 bases, the J end by 4 bases, with 16 bases between. Written as DNA, the CDR3 is TGCGCCAGCAGTAGCGGAGAAGGTCGATACGAGCAGTACTTC. Its protein is CASSSGEGRYEQYF.

V is TRBV18 and J is TRBJ2-3; no firm D call. CDR3 length: 13 amino acids. Germline-derived CDR1 and CDR2 are KGHSH and LQKENI. Trimming pared 3 bases from V and 5 bases from J, leaving 9 bases between. Written as DNA, the CDR3 is TGTGCCAGCTCACCTCCCGGGTTAGATACGCAGTATTTT. Translated: CASSPPGLDTQYF.

This clone was counted once. The chain's CDR3 is CASSYPTGAYNEQFF. As DNA, the CDR3 is TGCGCCAGCAGCTACCCCACCGGGGCCTACAATGAGCAGTTCTTC. This chain uses TRBV4-1 with TRBJ2-1; possible D gene TRBD2, 5 bases. With 5 bases removed from V and 2 bases from J, the gap between germline ends came to 13 bases. From germline, CDR1 is MGHRA and CDR2 YSYEKL. This CDR3 has 15 residues.

The chain recombines TRBV4-2 with TRBJ2-7; tentatively, D is TRBD2 (6 bases). The V and J ends lost 7 bases and 3 bases respectively, with 22 bases between them. The germline gives CDR1 LGHNA, CDR2 YNFKEQ. The CDR3 has 16 amino acids. CDR3 nucleotides: TGTGCCAGCACCCTAGGGGCCATCGCGGGAAACTACGAGCAGTACTTC. Its protein is CASTLGAIAGNYEQYF.

The gene calls are TRBV18 and TRBJ1-5; 7 positions agree with TRBD1. Looked up from germline, CDR1 is KGHSH and CDR2 is LQKENI. V shed 5 bases, J shed 4 bases, and the junction held 8 bases outside the gene matches. The length of the CDR3 is 15 residues. The CDR3 loop reads CASSLEGAPNQPQHF. Here the CDR3 DNA reads TGTGCCAGCTCATTGGAGGGGGCACCAAATCAGCCCCAGCATTTT.

The chain has TRBV19 and TRBJ2-3; TRBD2 matches at 7 bases. V gave up 5 bases and J gave up 6 bases; unmatched junction bases: 8. The CDR3 spans 14 residues. The germline V gene encodes CDR1 LNHDA and CDR2 SQIVND (reference sequence). The DNA for the CDR3 is TGTGCCAGTAGTCAAGCGGGATGGGCGGATACGCAGTATTTT. Translated, it gives CASSQAGWADTQYF.

This clone has only one observation. The chain's CDR3 is CASSLGVGAGYEQFF. CDR3 DNA sequence: TGTGCCAGCAGCTTAGGAGTGGGAGCGGGCTATGAGCAGTTCTTC. The chain has TRBV7-2 and TRBJ2-1, with a tentative D call TRBD2 (6 bases). The CDR3 length is 15 residues. Per the germline V gene, CDR1 is SGHTA and CDR2 is FQGNSA. Between the trimmed V and J ends, which lost 1 base and 8 bases, there was a span of 15 bases.

This clone was detected once. One end of the junction varies from germline; a read error may be responsible. The gene calls are TRBV7-9 and TRBJ1-4; TRBD1 matches at 8 bases. Germline CDR1 SEHNR, CDR2 FQNEAQ (reference sequence). This CDR3 is built from 15 residues. This CDR3 reads CASCFVGTGNEKLFF. The DNA for the CDR3 is TGTGCCAGCTGCTTTGTGGGGACAGGAAATGAAAAACTGTTTTTT.

The V call is TRBV18, the J call TRBJ1-6; unclear D gene. The V gene's germline CDR1 is KGHSH and CDR2 LQKENI. Trimming stripped 7 bases from V and 4 bases from J, with 11 bases between. The CDR3 is 14 amino acids. CDR3 sequence: CASYPGLYNSPLHF. The CDR3 region has the DNA TGTGCCAGCTATCCGGGGTTATATAATTCACCCCTCCACTTT.

This chain connects TRBV7-9 to TRBJ2-5; D not certain. The CDR3 covers 13 residues. Deletions cut 4 bases from V and 0 bases from J, with 6 bases between. Germline V lookup: CDR1 SEHNR, CDR2 FQNEAQ (reference sequence). The CDR3 region is CASSSQYQETQYF. Here the CDR3 DNA reads TGTGCCAGCAGCTCCCAGTACCAAGAGACCCAGTACTTC.

CDR3 DNA sequence: TGCGCCAGCAGCTTGGGTTCGGCTAGCGGGAGTCTAAGGGAGCAGTACTTC. It is translated as CASSLGSASGSLREQYF. The chain uses TRBV5-1 and TRBJ2-7; TRBD2 matches at 10 bases. Germline V gives CDR1 SGHRS, CDR2 YFSETQ. Losses at the gene ends were 0 bases for V and 7 bases for J; bases not matched to a gene: 13. This CDR3 has 17 amino acids.

The chain recombines TRBV6-5 with TRBJ1-5; 7 bases are shared with TRBD1. The CDR3 is 15 residues long. The germline V gene has CDR1 MNHEY and CDR2 SVGAGI. Unmatched junction bases numbered 2, after V lost 2 bases and J lost 1 base. In nucleotides, the CDR3 is TGTGCCAGCAGTTACACAGGGGCGAGCAATCAGCCCCAGCATTTT. It is translated as CASSYTGASNQPQHF.

The V and J genes are TRBV6-1 and TRBJ1-5; TRBD1 might be the D (6 bases). This CDR3 spans 14 amino acids. The V gene's germline CDR1 is MNHNS and CDR2 SASEGT. Trimming took 3 bases from V and 7 from J, leaving 13 bases between them. Written as DNA, the CDR3 is TGTGCCAGCAGTGATGTGGGGGCAAGGCAGCCCCAGCATTTT. This encodes CASSDVGARQPQHF.

The rearrangement uses TRBV5-1 and TRBJ1-1; possibly TRBD1 for D (5 bases). V shed 0 bases and J shed 0 bases, with 9 bases lying between them. Germline values: CDR1 SGHRS, CDR2 YFSETQ. This CDR3 is built from 15 residues. The CDR3 DNA follows: TGCGCCAGCAGCTTGGGCACAGGTATGAACACTGAAGCTTTCTTT. It codes for CASSLGTGMNTEAFF. Full variable domain (outside the CDR3, taken from reference TRBV5-1 and TRBJ1-1): KAGVTQTPRYLIKTRGQQVTLSCSPISGHRSVSWYQQTPGQGLQFLFEYFSETQRNKGNFPGRFSGRQFSNSRSEMNVSTLELGDSALYLCASSLGTGMNTEAFFGQGTRLTVV.

CDR3 in DNA: TGTGCCAGCAGCTTAGAGGGAGTATTAAACACTGAAGCTTTCTTT. Protein: CASSLEGVLNTEAFF. The rearrangement uses TRBV7-8 and TRBJ1-1, with unresolved D. CDR1 and CDR2 from the germline V gene are SGHVS and FQNEAQ. The V end lost 1 base, the J end lost 2 bases, and 11 bases lay between the germline ends. CDR3 length: 15 amino acids.

The chain recombines TRBV5-1 with TRBJ1-1; D is unclear. Germline CDR1 SGHRS, CDR2 YFSETQ. Between the trimmed V and J ends, which lost 0 bases and 7 bases, there was a span of 7 bases. This CDR3 is built from 12 residues. The CDR3 DNA follows: TGCGCCAGCAGCTTGGAAAGCCATGAAGCTTTCTTT. The encoded protein is CASSLESHEAFF.

A single count supports this clone. This chain links TRBV5-6 with TRBJ1-1; unclear D gene. CDR3 length: 17 amino acids. V lost 7 bases and J 5 bases, leaving 27 bases between the germline ends. Germline V CDR1 and CDR2: SGHDT, YYEEEE. In DNA, the CDR3 is TGTGCCAGCGGATCAATCCCCCGCGACACACCTTCGACTGAAGCTTTCTTT. Protein: CASGSIPRDTPSTEAFF.

This clone was seen a handful of times. V and J are TRBV18 and TRBJ1-1, with TRBD1 as a possible D gene (5 bases). The CDR3 sequence is 13 residues long. Trimming took 5 bases from V and 1 from J, leaving 8 bases between them. Germline assignment: CDR1 KGHSH and CDR2 LQKENI. The CDR3 sequence is CASSRQKNTEAFF. As DNA, the CDR3 is TGTGCCAGCTCAAGACAGAAGAACACTGAAGCTTTCTTT. Complete variable domain (other parts from reference TRBV18 and TRBJ1-1): NAGVMQNPRHLVRRRGQEARLRCSPMKGHSHVYWYRQLPEEGLKFMVYLQKENIIDESGMPKERFSAEFPKEGPSILRIQQVVRGDSAAYFCASSRQKNTEAFFGQGTRLTVV.